The rows below give T cell receptor beta chains drawn from one sample of a study of radiation and T cells in renal cell carcinoma. Generated by immunoSEQ multiplex PCR, the TCRdb table keeps only in-frame clones and is missing some. This table holds 90,000 to 95,000 clones, 70% to 85% found once. The sequences come from blood, collected from a patient whose treatment included radiotherapy and nephrectomy. All receptors derive from a man in his fifties or sixties with renal cell carcinoma. Each CDR3 is given with its conserved first and last residue. Fields, in order: V gene, D gene, clone size, J gene, CDR3 protein, CDR3 DNA. The D gene is left open where the match is weak. Clone sizes are given selectively: once, few, many, or a class where the clone is expanded.

v_call: TRBV7-7
d_call: TRBD1
clone_size: NA
j_call: TRBJ2-3
cdr3_aa: CASSRDREDTQYF
cdr3_nt: TGTGCCAGCAGCCGGGACAGGGAGGATACGCAGTATTTT

v_call: TRBV28
d_call: NA
clone_size: NA
j_call: TRBJ2-5
cdr3_aa: CASSRQETQYF
cdr3_nt: TGTGCCAGCAGTCGGCAAGAGACCCAGTACTTC

v_call: TRBV29-1
d_call: NA
clone_size: NA
j_call: TRBJ1-4
cdr3_aa: CSVTTGANEKLFF
cdr3_nt: TGCAGCGTTACCACGGGAGCGAATGAAAAACTGTTTTTT

v_call: TRBV11-3
d_call: NA
clone_size: NA
j_call: TRBJ2-7
cdr3_aa: CASSLGTPPYEQYF
cdr3_nt: TGTGCCAGCAGCTTAGGGACACCCCCCTACGAGCAGTACTTC

v_call: TRBV7-2
d_call: NA
clone_size: once
j_call: TRBJ2-7
cdr3_aa: CASSLGLAPYEQYF
cdr3_nt: TGTGCCAGCAGCTTAGGCCTAGCGCCCTACGAGCAGTACTTC

v_call: TRBV5-1
d_call: NA
clone_size: NA
j_call: TRBJ2-2
cdr3_aa: CASPLGGGQNNANTGELFF
cdr3_nt: TGCGCCAGTCCCTTGGGGGGAGGCCAGAATAACGCGAACACCGGGGAGCTGTTTTTT

v_call: TRBV6-6
d_call: TRBD2
clone_size: NA
j_call: TRBJ2-5
cdr3_aa: CASSFRREGETQYF
cdr3_nt: TGTGCCAGCAGCTTCAGGCGGGAGGGAGAGACCCAGTACTTC

v_call: TRBV6-1
d_call: TRBD1
clone_size: NA
j_call: TRBJ2-7
cdr3_aa: CASSDAGTGYFSHEQYF
cdr3_nt: TGTGCCAGCAGTGATGCCGGGACAGGGTATTTCTCCCACGAGCAGTACTTC

v_call: TRBV6-5
d_call: NA
clone_size: few
j_call: TRBJ2-1
cdr3_aa: CASSADSRGYNEQFF
cdr3_nt: TGTGCCAGCAGTGCCGACAGTCGCGGCTACAATGAGCAGTTCTTC

v_call: TRBV29-1
d_call: NA
clone_size: NA
j_call: TRBJ2-2
cdr3_aa: CSVAGITFTGELFF
cdr3_nt: TGCAGCGTAGCGGGCATAACCTTCACCGGGGAGCTGTTTTTT

v_call: TRBV7-2
d_call: NA
clone_size: NA
j_call: TRBJ2-2
cdr3_aa: CASSLGQNTGELFF
cdr3_nt: TGTGCCAGCAGCTTAGGGCAGAACACCGGGGAGCTGTTTTTT

v_call: TRBV27
d_call: NA
clone_size: NA
j_call: TRBJ1-5
cdr3_aa: CASSLSRAFNQPQHF
cdr3_nt: TGTGCCAGCAGTTTAAGCAGAGCCTTCAATCAGCCCCAGCATTTT

v_call: TRBV7-3
d_call: NA
clone_size: NA
j_call: TRBJ2-5
cdr3_aa: CASSPSGNSRETQYF
cdr3_nt: TGTGCCAGCAGCCCATCAGGGAACTCCCGGGAGACCCAGTACTTC

v_call: TRBV27
d_call: NA
clone_size: NA
j_call: TRBJ2-7
cdr3_aa: CASTHTSTGEQYF
cdr3_nt: TGTGCCAGCACCCACACCTCCACCGGCGAGCAGTACTTC

v_call: TRBV5-1
d_call: TRBD2
clone_size: NA
j_call: TRBJ2-5
cdr3_aa: CASSSGLAGVQETQYF
cdr3_nt: TGCGCCAGCAGCTCGGGACTAGCCGGCGTTCAAGAGACCCAGTACTTC

v_call: TRBV5-6
d_call: TRBD1
clone_size: NA
j_call: TRBJ1-2
cdr3_aa: CASSTGQGLNNYGYTF
cdr3_nt: TGTGCCAGCAGCACCGGACAGGGCCTTAATAACTATGGCTACACCTTC

v_call: TRBV6-5
d_call: NA
clone_size: few
j_call: TRBJ1-3
cdr3_aa: CASSSPQLLSGNTIYF
cdr3_nt: TGTGCCAGCAGTTCGCCACAGCTCCTCTCTGGAAACACCATATATTTT

v_call: TRBV6-5
d_call: TRBD1
clone_size: NA
j_call: TRBJ1-1
cdr3_aa: CASSFSGTVNTEAFF
cdr3_nt: TGTGCCAGCAGTTTTAGCGGGACAGTGAACACTGAAGCTTTCTTT